Described below is a single T cell receptor beta chain sequence and its context. TCRdb processed the 5' RACE reads anew with MiXCR; each CDR3 protein has one entry. The data hold about 100,000 distinct CDR3 sequences, with 9.5% to 13% observed a single time. The germline CDR1 and CDR2 sequences are SGDLS and YYNGEE. The CDR3 runs 13 residues. The V gene lost 0 bases and the J gene lost 13 bases, with 14 bases spanning the gap. This sample was taken from a study of early T cells in non-severe SARS-CoV-2 infection. Study background: Whole-blood bulk RNA, unsorted, was sequenced, and chains were unpaired.

The TCR sequence derives from an adult who was a healthcare worker with PCR-confirmed SARS-CoV-2 infection or an uninfected control (not recorded which). This chain joins TRBV9 and TRBJ2-1, with D possibly matching TRBD2 (6 bases). The sample was whole blood. The CDR3 sequence is CASSVDPAGYQFF. CDR3 DNA sequence: TGTGCCAGCAGCGTAGACCCCGCGGGATACCAGTTCTTC.